The rows below give T cell receptor beta chains drawn from one sample of a study of CD8+ T cells in alopecia areata. Sequencing was performed with immunoSEQ multiplex PCR; in TCRdb, only in-frame clones are kept and a portion is missing. The table shows 120,000 or so clones, with roughly 55% occurring only once. Here the sequenced sample was CD4+ T cells sorted from blood, taken at week 4, from a patient treated with tofacitinib. The receptors here all came from a human donor with alopecia areata. Each CDR3 is given with its conserved first and last residue. Some rows have no size entry. The others give once, few or many, or a class for an expanded clone.

V gene	clone size	CDR3 protein
TRBV18	-	CASSHRGLGADTQYF
TRBV29-1	-	CSVRQQFDTEAFF
TRBV7-9	-	CASSPGLMNTEAFF
TRBV5-1	-	CASSSDGYGYTF
TRBV7-2	-	CASSFRRSSYEQYF
TRBV6-5	-	CASNRGVGYEQYF
TRBV4-3	few	CASSGRQGALNTGELFF
TRBV4-3	-	CASSQGSAARGYTF
TRBV29-1	-	CSGVQGLGVSTEAFF
TRBV5-6	-	CASSFRPGANVLTF
TRBV5-1	once	CASSFQGQGAGYTF
TRBV30	once	CAWSVQISGYTF
TRBV6-1	few	CASSDRISEAFF
TRBV21-1	-	CASTYYEQYF
TRBV5-4	-	CASSLAATGELFF
TRBV6-1	-	CASSSYSGYTF
TRBV9	-	CASSVGQGDGYTF
TRBV6-5	few	CASSYSGETQYF